What follows are 20 T cell receptor beta chains derived from one specimen sequenced in a study of blood T cell repertoires in COVID-19. Clones were sequenced by immunoSEQ multiplex PCR, and TCRdb holds only the in-frame ones, with some missing. The sample yields about 120,000 clones, roughly 85% seen once. Sequencing was done on a sample of peripheral blood. Receptors originate from a human donor in a cohort sampled during active COVID-19.

This clone was counted a few times. V is TRBV30 and J is TRBJ1-6, with a weak D call TRBD1 (5 bases). Germline CDR1 and CDR2: GTSNPN and SVGIG (reference sequence). V shed 4 bases and J shed 5 bases, with 6 bases lying between them. The CDR3 consists of 12 residues. Here the CDR3 reads CAWTGNNSPLHF. The CDR3 DNA is TGTGCCTGGACAGGGAATAATTCACCCCTCCACTTT.

This clone was counted a single time. V gene TRBV7-9 combines with J gene TRBJ2-6; TRBD2 is a possible D gene (6 bases). The CDR3 length is 17 residues. Trimming stripped 4 bases from V and 1 base from J, with 14 bases between. Germline V gene data show CDR1 as SEHNR and CDR2 as FQNEAQ (reference sequence). CDR3 sequence: CASSSPLGGSGANVLTF. The DNA of the CDR3 is TGTGCCAGCAGCTCTCCGTTGGGGGGTTCTGGGGCCAACGTCCTGACTTTC.

The rearrangement joins TRBV2 to TRBJ1-5; perhaps TRBD1 as D (6 bases). V was clipped by 5 bases and J by 6 bases, with 11 bases between them. CDR3 length equals 13 residues. The germline V gene encodes CDR1 SNHLY and CDR2 FYNNEI. Here the CDR3 reads CASSRGGSQPQHF. The CDR3 DNA reads as TGTGCCAGCAGTAGGGGGGGTAGTCAGCCCCAGCATTTT.

This chain joins TRBV5-1 and TRBJ2-7; D perhaps matches TRBD1 (5 bases). Germline CDR1 SGHRS, CDR2 YFSETQ. This CDR3 has 14 residues. V lost 0 bases, J lost 4 bases, and 11 bases lay in between. The CDR3 loop is CASSLEPRAYEQYF. The CDR3 nucleotides are TGCGCCAGCAGCTTGGAGCCCAGGGCTTACGAGCAGTACTTC.

V is TRBV19 and J is TRBJ1-4; perhaps TRBD1 as D (5 bases). V was cut by 10 bases and J by 7 bases, with 19 bases left in between. CDR1 is LNHDA, CDR2 SQIVND, per germline (reference sequence). CDR3 size: 14 residues. CDR3 sequence (DNA): TGTGCCACCACCAGCGGGGGAATGGGTGAAAAACTGTTTTTT. The encoded protein is CATTSGGMGEKLFF.

V gene TRBV7-2 combines with J gene TRBJ2-2; 12 bases align to TRBD2. The V segment lost 3 bases and the J segment 6 bases; nucleotides outside the gene matches: 5. The length of the CDR3 is 16 residues. The germline V gene encodes CDR1 SGHTA and CDR2 FQGNSA. CDR3 sequence reads: CASSLFPSGGAGELFF. DNA for the CDR3: TGTGCCAGCAGCTTGTTCCCTAGCGGGGGGGCCGGGGAGCTGTTTTTT.

This clone was seen only once. CDR3 sequence reads: CASRLGRASYNSPLHF. The CDR3 DNA reads as TGTGCCAGCAGACTAGGAAGGGCTTCCTATAATTCACCCCTCCACTTT. The chain uses TRBV3-1 (or the pseudogene TRBV3-2) and TRBJ1-6; no firm D call. Trimming removed 6 bases from V and 1 base from J, with 13 bases in between. The germline gives CDR1 LGHDT, CDR2 YNNKEL (reference sequence). The CDR3 has 16 residues.

The rearrangement links TRBV12-3 or TRBV12-4 to TRBJ2-1; 9 nucleotides match TRBD1. Trimming took 3 bases from V and 7 from J; bases not matched to a gene: 1. The CDR3 has 13 amino acids. The CDR3 protein is CASSLGQGNEQFF. The CDR3 DNA follows: TGTGCCAGCAGTTTGGGACAGGGAAATGAGCAGTTCTTC.

The chain links TRBV7-2 to TRBJ2-7, with D possibly being TRBD1 (5 bases). V lost 1 base and J 2 bases, leaving 9 bases between the germline ends. Looked up from germline, CDR1 is SGHTA and CDR2 is FQGNSA. This CDR3 is 14 amino acids long. The CDR3 nucleotides read TGTGCCAGCAGCTTAGACAGGATAACCTACGAGCAGTACTTC. Its protein is CASSLDRITYEQYF.

V and J are TRBV6-5 and TRBJ2-7; 8 bases align to TRBD1. The germline V gene has CDR1 MNHEY and CDR2 SVGAGI. There are 14 residues in the CDR3. With V trimmed by 4 bases and J by 2 bases, 4 bases remained unmatched. The CDR3 nucleotides are TGTGCCAGCAGTTTCGGGACAGGAGCCTACGAGCAGTACTTC. Its translation is CASSFGTGAYEQYF.

The chain recombines TRBV3-1 (or the pseudogene TRBV3-2) with TRBJ2-2, with D possibly matching TRBD1 (5 bases). With 1 base removed from V and 6 bases from J, the gap between germline ends came to 9 bases. The CDR3 loop spans 14 amino acids. Germline-derived CDR1 and CDR2 are LGHDT and YNNKEL (reference sequence). The CDR3 coding sequence is TGTGCCAGCAGCCAAGGGCAGGGCCCCGGGGAGCTGTTTTTT. Encoded protein: CASSQGQGPGELFF.

The rearrangement links TRBV19 to TRBJ1-5; TRBD1 might be the D (6 bases). Germline CDR1 LNHDA, CDR2 SQIVND (reference sequence). The CDR3 loop spans 14 amino acids. V lost 6 bases, J lost 0 bases, and 9 bases lay in between. In DNA, the CDR3 is TGTGCCAGTAGGCTACAGGGTAGCAATCAGCCCCAGCATTTT. Amino acids: CASRLQGSNQPQHF.

The CDR3 spells CASSSDRGREKLFF. CDR3 nucleotides: TGCGCCAGCAGCTCGGACAGGGGAAGGGAAAAACTGTTTTTT. The chain uses TRBV5-1 and TRBJ1-4; 9 bases map to TRBD1. The CDR3 consists of 14 residues. The V and J ends lost 3 bases and 8 bases, in that order; junction bases with no gene match: 5. Germline V CDR1 and CDR2: SGHRS, YFSETQ.

The rearrangement links TRBV6-1 to TRBJ2-7; D is possibly TRBD1 (7 bases). This CDR3 has 16 residues. The germline V gene has CDR1 MNHNS and CDR2 SASEGT. Trimming removed 0 bases from V and 5 bases from J, with 17 bases in between. The DNA for the CDR3 is TGTGCCAGCAGTGAAGCCCCCAGGGGGGTTCGAAACGAGCAGTACTTC. Translation gives CASSEAPRGVRNEQYF.

V gene TRBV7-9 combines with J gene TRBJ2-2; 11 bases map to TRBD1. CDR1 and CDR2 (germline): SEHNR, FQNEAQ (reference sequence). This CDR3 region has 16 residues. V lost 3 bases to trimming and J lost 6 bases; unmatched junction nucleotides: 6. CDR3 sequence: CASSFLGTGGSGELFF. The CDR3 coding sequence is TGTGCCAGCAGCTTTCTCGGGACAGGGGGATCCGGGGAGCTGTTTTTT.

The chain joins TRBV6-5 to TRBJ1-2; D is perhaps TRBD1 (5 bases). In germline, CDR1 is MNHEY, CDR2 SVGAGI. CDR3 length: 13 amino acids. Trimming pared 7 bases from V and 2 bases from J, leaving 11 bases between. The CDR3 sequence is CASKRGENYGYTF. The CDR3 DNA reads TGTGCCAGCAAACGGGGGGAGAACTATGGCTACACCTTC.

The chain uses TRBV11-2 and TRBJ1-2, with 8 bases matching TRBD1. V shed 4 bases and J 7 bases; nucleotides not matched to a gene: 5. CDR3 size: 13 residues. CDR1 is SGHAT, CDR2 FQNNGV, per germline. This CDR3 is CASSWGQDLGYTF. The CDR3 region has the DNA TGTGCCAGCAGCTGGGGACAGGACCTTGGCTACACCTTC.

V and J are TRBV6-5 and TRBJ2-7; the D gene is possibly TRBD1 (5 bases). This CDR3 has 15 residues. Trimming pared 4 bases from V and 3 bases from J, leaving 16 bases between. From germline, CDR1 is MNHEY and CDR2 SVGAGI. CDR3 coding DNA: TGTGCCAGCAGTTCCCTAGGGGTGTTCGACTACGAGCAGTACTTC. Amino acids: CASSSLGVFDYEQYF.

The chain links TRBV6-5 to TRBJ1-3; D uncertain. This CDR3 spans 15 amino acids. Between the trimmed V and J ends, which lost 7 bases and 0 bases, there was a span of 13 bases. Germline-derived CDR1 and CDR2 are MNHEY and SVGAGI. This chain's CDR3 is CASTPGRNSGNTIYF. The CDR3 bases are TGTGCCAGCACCCCCGGGAGGAACTCTGGAAACACCATATATTTT.

The chain links TRBV2 to TRBJ2-1; a possible D gene is TRBD1 (6 bases). CDR1 and CDR2 (germline): SNHLY, FYNNEI. This CDR3 comprises 15 residues. V was cut by 6 bases and J by 5 bases, with 17 bases left in between. The CDR3 here is CASSPRQDPNNEQFF. DNA of the CDR3: TGTGCCAGCAGCCCAAGACAGGACCCTAACAATGAGCAGTTCTTC. Full variable domain (outside the CDR3, taken from reference TRBV2 and TRBJ2-1): EPEVTQTPSHQVTQMGQEVILRCVPISNHLYFYWYRQILGQKVEFLVSFYNNEISEKSEIFDDQFSVERPDGSNFTLKIRSTKLEDSAMYFCASSPRQDPNNEQFFGPGTRLTVL.